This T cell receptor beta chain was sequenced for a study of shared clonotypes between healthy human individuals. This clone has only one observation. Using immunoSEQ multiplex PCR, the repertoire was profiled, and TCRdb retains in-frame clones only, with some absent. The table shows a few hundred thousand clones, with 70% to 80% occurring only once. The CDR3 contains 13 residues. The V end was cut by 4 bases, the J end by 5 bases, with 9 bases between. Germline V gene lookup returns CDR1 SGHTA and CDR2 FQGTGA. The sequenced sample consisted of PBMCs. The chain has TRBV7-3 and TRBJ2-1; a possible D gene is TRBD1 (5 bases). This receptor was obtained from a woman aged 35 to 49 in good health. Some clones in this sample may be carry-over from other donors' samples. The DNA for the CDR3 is TGTGCCAGCAGCTCAGGGCAGAACAATGAGCAGTTCTTC. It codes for CASSSGQNNEQFF.